The 20 T cell receptor beta chains in this list originate from one sample, sequenced in a study of T cell repertoires in cytomegalovirus infection. These receptors lack a known antigen. Via MiXCR, TCRdb re-called the reads, giving one row per CDR3 protein. The sample includes under 150,000 distinct CDR3 sequences, about 30% of them seen just once. The sample in question was CD8+ T cells from cultured PBMCs, obtained from culture after CMV antigen stimulation. These receptors originate from a human donor in good health (CMV status not recorded). Some clones in this sample may be carry-over from other donors' samples.

The chain recombines TRBV27 with TRBJ2-7, with D maybe TRBD2 (5 bases). Between the trimmed V and J ends, which lost 2 bases and 4 bases, there was a span of 15 bases. The CDR3 is made up of 15 amino acids. The germline V gene has CDR1 MNHEY and CDR2 SMNVEV (reference sequence). The chain's CDR3 is CASSLLGELGYEQYF. CDR3 sequence (DNA): TGTGCCAGCAGTTTACTGGGAGAGTTAGGGTACGAGCAGTACTTC.

The CDR3 sequence: CASHREGMFYEQYF. The CDR3 bases are TGTGCCAGCCACCGGGAAGGGATGTTCTACGAGCAGTACTTC. V usage is TRBV7-8 and J usage is TRBJ2-7; a weak D match, TRBD2 (5 bases). This CDR3 region has 14 residues. CDR1 is SGHVS and CDR2 is FQNEAQ in the germline V gene. V gave up 8 bases and J gave up 3 bases, with 17 bases separating them.

This clonotype came up many times. This rearrangement joins TRBV27 to TRBJ1-1; D is ambiguous. The CDR3 length is 13 residues. Trimming pared 2 bases from V and 7 bases from J, leaving 11 bases between. Germline lookup yields CDR1 MNHEY and CDR2 SMNVEV (reference sequence). The CDR3 DNA reads TGTGCCAGCAGTTTAAGGCAGAACTATGAAGCTTTCTTT. Protein sequence: CASSLRQNYEAFF.

The CDR3 sequence: CASSETLNTEAFF. The DNA for the CDR3 is TGTGCCAGCAGTGAAACCCTCAACACTGAAGCTTTCTTT. This chain uses TRBV6-1 with TRBJ1-1, with D uncertain. The V end lost 2 bases, the J end lost 2 bases, and 6 bases lay between the germline ends. The germline gives CDR1 MNHNS, CDR2 SASEGT. This CDR3 spans 13 amino acids.

The J gene is TRBJ2-1, the V gene TRBV29-1; D is tentatively TRBD1 or TRBD2 (5 bases each). Germline values: CDR1 SQVTM, CDR2 ANQGSEA. V lost 4 bases, J lost 3 bases, and 22 bases lay in between. The CDR3 runs to 17 residues. CDR3 bases: TGCAGCGTTGTTCGGGCGGGCCAGGGCCAATACTACAATGAGCAGTTCTTC. This encodes CSVVRAGQGQYYNEQFF.

This clonotype was seen only a few times. The chain combines TRBV4-1 with TRBJ1-5, with D hard to call. Trimming pared 4 bases from V and 10 bases from J, leaving 17 bases between. CDR3 length: 14 residues. The germline CDR1 and CDR2 sequences are MGHRA and YSYEKL. The CDR3 here is CASSLYNGVPPQHF. CDR3 nucleotides: TGCGCCAGCAGCCTTTACAACGGCGTTCCCCCCCAGCATTTT.

This clonotype was counted a few times. The V gene is TRBV12-5, the J gene TRBJ1-5; D is ambiguous. The ends were cut back, 1 base at V and 3 bases at J, with 7 bases in the middle. This CDR3 is 14 amino acids long. In germline, CDR1 is LGHNT, CDR2 FRNRAP. The CDR3 coding sequence is TGTGCTAGTGGTTTGGGCCAGCCCAATCAGCCCCAGCATTTT. Encoded protein: CASGLGQPNQPQHF.

This clonotype was recorded a few times. The chain links TRBV4-1 to TRBJ1-1, with D perhaps TRBD1 (5 bases). The CDR3 consists of 14 residues. Trimming left V 0 bases short and J 10 bases short, with 15 bases between. The germline gives CDR1 MGHRA, CDR2 YSYEKL. CDR3 coding DNA: TGCGCCAGCAGCCAAGAAGGGGATCCAGCCAGAGCTTTCTTT. This codes for CASSQEGDPARAFF.

The rearrangement joins TRBV7-6 to TRBJ2-1; 12 positions match TRBD1. There are 18 residues in the CDR3. V lost 5 bases to trimming and J lost 3 bases; unmatched junction nucleotides: 11. CDR1 is SGHVS, CDR2 FNYEAQ, per germline. CDR3 DNA: TGTGCCAGCAGCACGGGACAGGGGGCCCCGGGCTACTACAATGAGCAGTTCTTC. Its protein product is CASSTGQGAPGYYNEQFF.

This clonotype appeared many times. The chain uses TRBV11-2 and TRBJ1-2, with D perhaps matching TRBD1 (5 bases). Trimming shortened V by 1 base and J by 6 bases, and 18 bases separated the two germline ends. CDR3 length equals 16 residues. Per the germline V gene, CDR1 is SGHAT and CDR2 is FQNNGV. DNA for the CDR3: TGTGCCAGCAGCTTAGTCAACAGCGGGGACTATGATGGCTACACCTTC. It translates to CASSLVNSGDYDGYTF.

The chain recombines TRBV5-3 with TRBJ1-1, with a possible D match to TRBD1 (6 bases). TRBV5-3 is filed as an ORF, its function uncertain. The CDR3 spans 14 residues. The V gene lost 1 base and the J gene lost 10 bases, with 17 bases spanning the gap. CDR3: CARSLKRRGARAFF. CDR3 nucleotide sequence: TGTGCCAGAAGCTTGAAGCGTCGGGGGGCGAGAGCTTTCTTT.

This clonotype was detected a few times. The V call is TRBV28, the J call TRBJ1-1; no reliable D call. The germline V gene has CDR1 MDHEN and CDR2 SYDVKM. The V end lost 3 bases, the J end lost 7 bases, and 9 bases lay between the germline ends. The CDR3 covers 12 residues. CDR3 nucleotides: TGTGCCAGCAGTTTTTATGCCGGTGAAGCTTTCTTT. Residues: CASSFYAGEAFF. The full variable domain, completed using reference TRBV28 and TRBJ1-1, is DVKVTQSSRYLVKRTGEKVFLECVQDMDHENMFWYRQDPGLGLRLIYFSYDVKMKEKGDIPEGYSVSREKKERFSLILESASTNQTSMYLCASSFYAGEAFFGQGTRLTVV.

The genes are TRBV28 and TRBJ2-1, with D uncertain. The CDR3 loop spans 13 amino acids. Looked up from germline, CDR1 is MDHEN and CDR2 is SYDVKM. Trimming pared 1 base from V and 9 bases from J, leaving 10 bases between. The DNA for the CDR3 is TGTGCCAGCAGTTTATTACGGCACGCTGAGCAGTTCTTC. As protein: CASSLLRHAEQFF.

This sequence joins TRBV7-9 and TRBJ2-5; D is perhaps TRBD1 (7 bases). This CDR3 spans 16 amino acids. Germline CDR1 and CDR2: SEHNR and FQNEAQ (reference sequence). V lost 5 bases and J lost 5, with 21 bases in between. CDR3 sequence (DNA): TGTGCCAGCAGCCCCCCGGCGGGGACAGAAGCGGAGACCCAGTACTTC. The encoded protein is CASSPPAGTEAETQYF. Filled out from reference TRBV7-9 and TRBJ2-5, the complete variable domain reads DTGVSQNPRHKITKRGQNVTFRCDPISEHNRLYWYRQTLGQGPEFLTYFQNEAQLEKSRLLSDRFSAERPKGSFSTLEIQRTEQGDSAMYLCASSPPAGTEAETQYFGPGTRLLVL.

This clonotype came up many times. This chain connects TRBV6-1 to TRBJ2-7; D ambiguous. V was shortened by 3 bases and J by 6 bases, with 15 bases between the two germline ends. CDR3 size: 14 residues. Germline CDR1 reads MNHNS; CDR2 reads SASEGT. CDR3 bases: TGTGCCAGCAGTGATTACCGCCGATTGGGCGAGCAGTACTTC. This codes for CASSDYRRLGEQYF.

Ten or more counts support this clonotype. V is TRBV4-1 and J is TRBJ2-2; D is tentatively TRBD1 or TRBD2 (5 bases each). The ends were cut back, 4 bases at V and 0 bases at J, with 15 bases in the middle. Germline V lookup: CDR1 MGHRA, CDR2 YSYEKL. The CDR3 totals 17 residues. This chain's CDR3 is CASSPTPGPPNTGELFF. As DNA, the CDR3 is TGCGCCAGCAGCCCCACTCCGGGGCCACCGAACACCGGGGAGCTGTTTTTT.

The chain employs TRBV7-2 and TRBJ1-2; 10 nucleotides align to TRBD1. CDR3 length equals 13 residues. J gave up 13 bases and V 5 bases, and 10 bases lay outside the gene matches. Looked up from germline, CDR1 is SGHTA and CDR2 is FQGNSA. CDR3 nucleotide sequence: TGTGCCAGCAGCGTCGGACAGGGGGGTGCGTCCACCTTC. Translated, it gives CASSVGQGGASTF.

The chain recombines TRBV2 with TRBJ2-2; D is unclear. The length of the CDR3 is 15 residues. Germline V lookup: CDR1 SNHLY, CDR2 FYNNEI. The V end was cut by 4 bases, the J end by 0 bases, with 9 bases between. CDR3 protein: CASSVPDANTGELFF. CDR3 nucleotides: TGTGCCAGCAGTGTTCCGGACGCGAACACCGGGGAGCTGTTTTTT.

The J gene is TRBJ2-7, the V gene TRBV4-1, with TRBD2 matching 9 bases. Trimming removed 4 bases from V and 0 bases from J; junction bases left unmatched: 10. Germline V lookup: CDR1 MGHRA, CDR2 YSYEKL. This CDR3 is 17 amino acids long. The CDR3 here is CASSPAGTSRSSYEQYF. CDR3 coding DNA: TGCGCCAGCAGCCCGGCCGGGACTAGCAGGAGCTCCTACGAGCAGTACTTC.

The chain links TRBV7-6 to TRBJ2-1; either TRBD1 or TRBD2 may supply D (6 bases each). The CDR3 loop spans 14 amino acids. Germline loops: CDR1 SGHVS, CDR2 FNYEAQ. The V and J ends lost 1 base and 5 bases respectively, with 9 bases between them. The CDR3 sequence: CASSLEGGNNEQFF. Here the CDR3 DNA reads TGTGCCAGCAGCTTAGAGGGGGGAAACAATGAGCAGTTCTTC.